These T cell receptor beta chains were read from a single sample in a study of shared clonotypes between healthy human individuals. TCRdb's table, derived via immunoSEQ multiplex PCR, lists solely in-frame clones and lacks some. The sample includes about 2,200,000 clones, 85% to 95% of them seen just once. The sequencing input was naive CD8+ T cells from PBMCs. All receptors derive from a man between 18 and 35 years old in good health. Some clones in this sample may be carry-over from other donors' samples. Both conserved end residues are part of each CDR3. The order of the fields is CDR3 DNA, CDR3 protein, V gene, D gene, J gene. D genes are given only for firm matches.

CDR3 DNA: TGTGCCAGCAGCTTAACCGAACAGGGGTTTTGGGTTGGCTACACCTTC
CDR3 protein: CASSLTEQGFWVGYTF
V gene: TRBV7-9
D gene: TRBD1
J gene: TRBJ1-2

CDR3 DNA: TGTGCCAGCAGCCCTTTACCCAGGGGAGATGAAAAACTGTTTTTT
CDR3 protein: CASSPLPRGDEKLFF
V gene: TRBV6-6
D gene: -
J gene: TRBJ1-4

CDR3 DNA: TGTGCCAGCAGCTTAGCGCATGGCTACAATGAGCAGTTCTTC
CDR3 protein: CASSLAHGYNEQFF
V gene: TRBV7-6
D gene: -
J gene: TRBJ2-1

CDR3 DNA: TGTGCCAGCCTCACCCGGGGTAGAAACACTGAAGCTTTCTTT
CDR3 protein: CASLTRGRNTEAFF
V gene: TRBV19
D gene: -
J gene: TRBJ1-1

CDR3 DNA: TGTGCCAGCAGTTGGGGGACAGGGGACTACGAGCAGTACTTC
CDR3 protein: CASSWGTGDYEQYF
V gene: TRBV27
D gene: TRBD1
J gene: TRBJ2-7

CDR3 DNA: TGTGCCAGCAGCGCGGAATCCGGGAGTGTGTACGAGCAGTACTTC
CDR3 protein: CASSAESGSVYEQYF
V gene: TRBV9
D gene: -
J gene: TRBJ2-7

CDR3 DNA: TGTGCCAGCAGCTTAGGTGGGGGTGAAGCTTTCTTT
CDR3 protein: CASSLGGGEAFF
V gene: TRBV7-8
D gene: -
J gene: TRBJ1-1

CDR3 DNA: TGCGCCAGCAGGGGGTCCGAGCAGTACTTC
CDR3 protein: CASRGSEQYF
V gene: TRBV5-1
D gene: -
J gene: TRBJ2-7

CDR3 DNA: TGTGCCAGCAGCACCAGCGGAGGTGGTTACGAGCAGTACTTC
CDR3 protein: CASSTSGGGYEQYF
V gene: TRBV9
D gene: -
J gene: TRBJ2-7

CDR3 DNA: TGCGCCAGCAGCGGGACAGGGCCTGGGGCCAACGTCCTGACTTTC
CDR3 protein: CASSGTGPGANVLTF
V gene: TRBV5-1
D gene: TRBD1
J gene: TRBJ2-6